This T cell receptor (beta chain) was recorded in a study of liver allograft versus peripheral blood T cells. Study as a whole: Repertoires of T cell receptors in transplanted livers were compared with recipients' peripheral blood repertoires.

This clonotype is labeled as medium-sized (0.01 to 0.1%). The antigen remains unidentified. Findings and caveats of the study: Inside liver allografts, T cell receptor repertoires reportedly diverged from the repertoires found in peripheral blood.

From the reads, TCRdb called clonotypes with MiXCR, one entry per CDR3 protein. This table has 8,500 to 9,500 distinct CDR3 sequences, just over 20% appearing once. This CDR3 has 16 residues. J was trimmed by 1 base and V by 3 bases; bases with no gene match: 5. Germline V gene data show CDR1 as KGHDR and CDR2 as SFDVKD. This clonotype originated in a human patient who had a liver transplant. Part of the T cell pool may stem from the graft donor. The chain has TRBV24-1 and TRBJ2-7; 10 bases agree with TRBD1. CDR3 nucleotide sequence: TGTGCCACCAGTGATCCCGGACAGGGGGGATCCTACGAGCAGTACTTC. Translated, it gives CATSDPGQGGSYEQYF.